This T cell receptor beta chain appears in the sequencing data of a study of shared T cell receptors in the human thymus. Sequenced by immunoSEQ multiplex PCR; TCRdb stores in-frame clones only, minus some. The sample consists of roughly 660,000 clones, roughly 90% of them appearing once. Another study also made use of these data, one on human thymus T cells. That source notes: Resections from corrective heart surgery supplied the thymus tissue.

This clonotype was obtained from a boy younger than two with a congenital heart defect. The specimen was thymocytes.

CDR3 bases: TGTGCCAGTAGTTCCGGGACAGGGCCGATACCCTACGAGCAGTACTTC. Translated, it gives CASSSGTGPIPYEQYF. The rearrangement links TRBV19 to TRBJ2-7; TRBD1 matches 9 bases. After removal of 5 bases from V and 2 bases from J, the junction contained 10 bases not matched to a gene. The CDR3 consists of 16 residues. The germline V gene has CDR1 LNHDA and CDR2 SQIVND (reference sequence).